The T cell receptor (beta chain) under discussion was sequenced for a study of cytomegalovirus exposure and HLA in healthy donors (dated by TCRdb to the late 2010s). The study in broad terms: An earlier analysis of several hundred of the donors reported 250 to 300 Gb of sequence data and 117 million unique TCR beta sequences from 150 million to 200 million T cells. Roughly 300 gigabases of sequencing data and 78 million or so unique TCR sequences were included in an early release covering several hundred HLA-typed donors. Among the roughly 400 genotyped donors, approximately 77% belonged to the genetic ancestry cluster associated with self-reported Caucasian donors. The study was designed to test whether signatures of past pathogen exposure could be identified by cataloging public T cell receptors. The study profiled the T cell repertoires of fewer than 850 subjects by immunosequencing and related them to cytomegalovirus serostatus. In addition to the first cohort of about 650 subjects, a separate validation cohort of about 120 different subjects was used. High-throughput TCR immunosequencing, statistical association of individual TCRs with disease status, and machine learning were combined to predict cytomegalovirus infection status. To study patterns of TCR occurrence, a later analysis re-analyzed previously published TCR beta repertoires from 600 to 750 donors and added high-resolution HLA genotyping. In the later analysis, no new phenotypic data were used to find candidate immune exposures; instead, reliance was placed on TCR beta sequences and their occurrence across donors. In an earlier analysis of 587 of the donors, high-throughput TCR beta sequencing was used to judge whether each TCR beta V gene segment behaved as functional or pseudogenic. Donor age, sex, ethnicity and CMV serostatus were compiled together with the repertoire data. A later genetic analysis used genome-wide SNP genotypes for about 55% of the 666 donors, treating that subset as a discovery cohort. Every repertoire in the discovery cohort had been generated on one and the same sequencing platform. HLA typing included class I and class II loci at four-digit resolution. Typing coverage varied by locus: about 620-630 donors for A, B, C, DRB1 and DQB1; roughly 500 for DQA1; over 600 for DPA1; about 450 for DPB1. Four to six DR-DQ haplotypes were handled as single units for association and clustering, since linkage in the cohort was strong. On average, 235,054 unique TCR beta nucleotide sequences were sequenced per donor among several hundred genotyped donors of the cohort, with 15% to 20% of those sequences being non-productive. Study-level results and caveats: In vitro tests confirmed that a few of the cytomegalovirus-associated TCR beta chains recognize cytomegalovirus antigens. Because the 87-base-pair reads could not distinguish some IMGT-functional V segments, including TRBV6-2 and TRBV6-3, those segments were excluded. Assigning TCR associations to individual alleles was difficult when HLA alleles, especially DR and DQ, strongly co-occurred. Correlated functional status among segregating V segments might be attributable to linkage disequilibrium, but an unknown experimental factor could not be ruled out. The presence/absence analyses assumed that sequencing depth was roughly uniform across donors, and that assumption may not be true. It was suggested by the authors that the approach could potentially be generalized to other disease states and immunological phenotypes. In a later analysis, HLA-associated TCR beta chains showed more clonal expansion and lower generation probabilities than non-associated chains that were equally common. The earlier analysis of approximately 540 of the donors excluded roughly 16 rarely observed V segments, including chromosome 9 orphons, because counts were too low. According to a later genetic analysis, donors in an Asian-associated ancestry cluster had fewer N-insertions in productive TCRs than the approximately 610-donor mean. The classifier was reported to diagnose cytomegalovirus status with high specificity and sensitivity in both the original cohort and the validation cohort. Because HLA typing was unavailable for some donors at each locus, only the typed subset was used in association tests. A later analysis associated 16,951 TCR beta sequences with specific HLA alleles at a false discovery rate of 0.05. V-gene and J-gene trimming of TCR beta chains was associated with a missense DCLRE1C variant in a later genetic analysis, and the association was replicated in an independent cohort. A total of about 180 TCR beta chains were listed by the study as associated with cytomegalovirus. While some public TCRs were present in many individuals, most TCR sequences turned up only very rarely across donors. According to a later analysis, TCR association rates differed among HLA loci, with DRB1 alleles showing the most associated TCRs and HLA-C alleles showing the fewest. The cohort was sequenced for TCR beta chains only, and without alpha or paired-chain data the features that could be detected were limited. A further reported finding was that TCR beta sequences accurately predicted the HLA-A and HLA-B alleles for most subjects in the first cohort. In an earlier analysis of around 600 of the donors, most TCR beta V segments appeared in productive rearrangements about 90% or about 30% of the time, broadly matching IMGT annotations. According to a later analysis, most CMV-associated TCR beta chains appeared to be HLA-restricted, and the HLA associations seemed to be driven largely by CMV exposure. A later analysis reported that several top co-occurrence clusters appeared linked to parvovirus B19, influenza, CMV and Epstein-Barr virus. The only immune exposure information available for the cohort was CMV serostatus. A group of highly shared sequence variants was considered likely to be a technical artifact of the sequencing pipeline.

Library creation used the immunoSEQ multiplex PCR assay. For the multiplex PCR, a mixture combining 60 forward primers for TCR Vbeta segments and 13 reverse primers for TCR Jbeta segments was used. The CDR3 region of rearranged TCR beta genes was amplified from genomic DNA with a multiplex PCR assay. On the Illumina HiSeq System, the amplified TCR beta libraries were sequenced as 87-base-pair reads. The authors processed their data as follows. In a later analysis, around 80 million unique TCR beta chains were counted across the 500 to 700 repertoires, and approximately 11 million of these chains were shared by at least two donors. Raw reads were error-corrected and collapsed into unique sequences by a nearest-neighbor algorithm in which closely related sequences were merged to remove PCR and sequencing errors. To assign V, D and J gene segments, CDR3 sequences were aligned to IMGT reference sequences. For a sequence to be retained, a match of at least six nucleotides to both a V gene segment and a J gene segment was required. A rearrangement was called productive if the CDR3 had no stop codons and remained in frame with V and J, and every other rearrangement was called non-productive. Following IMGT convention, CDR3 was defined as the stretch from the second conserved V-encoded cysteine up to the conserved J-encoded phenylalanine. Sequences without an unambiguous match to a single V gene segment were excluded from the earlier analysis of approximately 560 of the donors. In an earlier analysis of approximately 500 of the donors, a V segment was called functional when productive rearrangements were above 56.7%, and segregating when the standard deviation between donors exceeded 5%. A statistical classification framework was built to diagnose cytomegalovirus status from the catalog of TCR beta chain sequences. In a later analysis, TCR nucleotide sequences were compared against IMGT/GENE-DB human TR gene sequences so that V and J genes could be assigned. In a later analysis, CDR3 sequences and most-parsimonious VDJ recombination scenarios were assigned using the TCRdist pipeline. In a later analysis, each TCR beta chain was defined by its CDR3 amino acid sequence together with its V-gene family, and reads lacking a unique V-gene family were excluded. In a later analysis, approximately 590 highly shared, low-generation-probability nucleotide sequences were removed to address suspected cross-contamination and a sequencing artifact. In a later analysis, a clonal expansion index was calculated for each public chain from normalized within-repertoire ranks of inferred template counts. In a later analysis, generation probabilities were computed with a VDJ recombination model fitted to out-of-frame rearrangements, and the resulting probabilities were checked against IGoR. In a later analysis, hypergeometric tests were used to score TCR-TCR, TCR-HLA and TCR-CMV co-occurrence, with a repertoire-size bias correction applied to TCR pairs. In a later analysis, false discovery rates were estimated by permuting HLA or CMV assignments 20 times. In a later analysis, co-occurring TCRs were grouped with DBSCAN, and TCRdist sequence similarity was added when clustering was performed within HLA-allele-positive subsets. Co-occurrence clustering excluded repertoires with fewer than 30,000 or more than 120,000 public chains, plus five with anomalous nucleotide sharing. TCRdb took this table from immuneACCESS and kept in-frame rearrangements with V and J called. Such tables lack part of the clones; where checked against another copy, unresolved V genes explain under half of the gap, and the rest is unexplained. V, J and clone size derive from that table, while D and trimming were established from the DNA sequence. The sample has approximately 81,000 clones on record, 77% of them singletons. Clones ranked in the top ten supply 2.5% to 3.5% of the sample.

Trimming leaves V shorter by 5 bases and J shorter by 1 base, with the junction holding 8 bases beyond the gene matches. The CDR3, from cysteine to phenylalanine, totals 17 residues. Of all the DNA, just the CDR3 is kept, 51 bases in frame from base 1. Reading the germline V gene (reference sequence) gives CDR1 PRHDT and CDR2 FYEKMQ. The cohort consisted of some 730 healthy bone marrow donors. All cohort members were sampled while nominally healthy, although unrecorded immune exposures were likely present. The donor was CMV seropositive and belonged to the group of about 290 seropositive cohort members. A peripheral blood sample was provided by each donor, and peripheral blood mononuclear cells were used for TCR beta sequencing. The Qiagen DNeasy Blood Extraction Kit was used to extract genomic DNA from the blood cell samples. This clone was seen just once. The antigen this receptor binds is unknown. Base qualities are not recorded, but no much larger clone differs from it by a single base.

The TCR originated in a man between 50 and 59 years old in good health and CMV-seropositive. The sequence joins TRBV13 to TRBJ2-1; 10 bases in the junction line up with TRBD2. Material: PBMCs. The CDR3 reads CASSRIAGGWSYNEQFF. The DNA reads TGTGCCAGCAGCCGGATAGCGGGAGGCTGGTCCTACAATGAGCAGTTCTTC.